Following are 10 T cell receptor beta chains from one sample sequenced in a study of vaccination and CD4 T cells after COVID-19. Their target antigens are unknown. Specified treatment: roughly ten-day PBMC culture with coronavirus spike peptide pools or control peptides (ViraFEST assay). The Oncomine TCR Beta short-read assay generated sequence data from the DNA of cultured CD4+ T cells. MiXCR was run by TCRdb on the PCR reads, yielding one entry per CDR3 protein. Of about 7,800 distinct CDR3 sequences detected, more than 50% appear once; the ten largest clones hold about 33%. Input material: CD4+ T cells from blood, cultured in vitro. The receptor set was obtained from a human donor who had recovered from COVID-19.

This clonotype was counted a few times. This rearrangement joins TRBV10-3 to TRBJ1-5; D gene unclear. Germline CDR1 reads ENHRY; CDR2 reads SYGVKD. V was pared by 0 bases and J by 9 bases, with 21 bases between. There are 17 residues in the CDR3. CDR3 DNA: TGTGCCATCAGTGAGTCGAATAACAGAGGGTTTGAAGGGCCCCAGCATTTT. Protein product: CAISESNNRGFEGPQHF.

This clonotype has a single count. Germline is not matched at one junction end, which may reflect a read error. This CDR3 is CASSQEVRLDYNEQFF. In DNA form, the CDR3 reads TGCGCCAGCAGCCAAGAGGTCCGGTTGGACTACAATGAGCAGTTCTTC. The rearrangement links TRBV7-2 to TRBJ2-1; no clear D gene. Germline CDR1 reads SGHTA; CDR2 reads FQGNSA. The CDR3 loop spans 16 amino acids. Variable domain in full (rest from reference TRBV7-2 and TRBJ2-1): GAGVSQSPSNKVTEKGKDVELRCDPISGHTALYWYRQSLGQGLEFLIYFQGNSAPDKSGLPSDRFSAERTGGSVSTLTIQRTQQEDSAVYLCASSQEVRLDYNEQFFGPGTRLTVL.

CDR3 residues: CASRGGRTSGYNEQFF. The CDR3, as DNA: TGTGCCAGCAGGGGAGGAAGGACTAGCGGTTACAATGAGCAGTTCTTC. The genes are TRBV6-2 or TRBV6-3 and TRBJ2-1, with 10 bases aligning to TRBD2. CDR3 size: 16 residues. CDR1 and CDR2 (germline): MNHEY, SVGEGT. Trimming removed 6 bases from V and 4 bases from J; junction bases left unmatched: 9.

The chain links TRBV6-1 to TRBJ2-5, with D possibly being TRBD2 (6 bases). Germline values: CDR1 MNHNS, CDR2 SASEGT. This CDR3 contains 11 residues. V dropped 6 bases and J dropped 7 bases, with 9 bases sitting between them. In DNA form, the CDR3 reads TGTGCCAGCAGCCGAGCGGGGACCCAGTACTTC. Protein sequence: CASSRAGTQYF.

A single count supports this clonotype. The CDR3: CASMLGQGRGGYTF. The CDR3 DNA reads TGCGCCAGCATGTTGGGGCAGGGCCGCGGGGGCTACACCTTC. The chain employs TRBV10-2 and TRBJ1-2; tentative D call: TRBD1 (5 bases). The CDR3 covers 14 residues. Germline-derived CDR1 and CDR2 are WSHSY and SAAADI. Trimming removed 7 bases from V and 8 bases from J, with 20 bases in between.

In the case of this clonotype: One end of the junction varies from germline; a read error may be responsible. The chain has TRBV20-1 and TRBJ2-7; the D is unclear. CDR3 size: 14 residues. Germline V lookup: CDR1 DFQATT, CDR2 SNEGSKA (reference sequence). The CDR3 DNA reads as TGCGGTGCTAGACCCAGTCAGCCGCCCTACGAGCAGTACTTC. Its protein product is CGARPSQPPYEQYF.

This clonotype was counted between two and nine times. The rearrangement uses TRBV12-3 or TRBV12-4 and TRBJ1-5; D is ambiguous. The CDR3 consists of 14 residues. The germline V and J ends were trimmed by 6 bases and 5 bases, with 14 bases remaining between them. Here the CDR3 reads CASSLTFADQPQHF. Written as DNA, the CDR3 is TGTGCCAGCAGCCTGACATTCGCCGATCAGCCCCAGCATTTT.

This clonotype was seen once. V is TRBV4-1 and J is TRBJ1-6, with D perhaps matching TRBD1 (6 bases). The V end was cut by 1 base, the J end by 9 bases, with 19 bases between. CDR1 and CDR2 from the germline V gene are MGHRA and YSYEKL. There are 17 residues in the CDR3. The CDR3 DNA is TGCGCCAGCAGCCAAGCCCCTCGGGGGGCGTCCGGTTCACCCCTCCACTTT. It codes for CASSQAPRGASGSPLHF.

The chain's CDR3 is CASSLDSPLHF. The DNA for the CDR3 is TGTGCCAGCAGCTTAGATTCACCCCTCCACTTT. The rearrangement uses TRBV7-8 and TRBJ1-6; D is uncertain. The CDR3 spans 11 residues. Germline lookup yields CDR1 SGHVS and CDR2 FQNEAQ. V was pared by 1 base and J by 8 bases, with 0 bases between.

The J gene is TRBJ1-2, the V gene TRBV12-3 or TRBV12-4, with 8 positions matching TRBD1. The V gene end was trimmed by 4 bases and the J gene end by 9 bases; junction bases not matched to a gene: 10. This CDR3 is built from 14 residues. CDR3 sequence (DNA): TGTGCCAGCAGTTCGTTAACAGGGGGGAAGAGCTACACCTTC. This encodes CASSSLTGGKSYTF.